This T cell receptor (beta chain) was recorded in a study of T cell repertoires in cytomegalovirus infection. TCRdb re-analysed the reads in MiXCR, keeping a single row per CDR3 protein. This table holds 200,000 to 250,000 distinct CDR3 sequences, about 40% found once. CDR3 length: 13 residues. Germline CDR1 reads MNHEY; CDR2 reads SMNVEV (reference sequence). The ends were cut back, 5 bases at V and 4 bases at J, with 11 bases in the middle. This clonotype has only a few counts. Its antigen remains unknown. The genes are TRBV27 and TRBJ1-1; the D is unclear. The material sequenced was CD8+ T cells from cultured PBMCs, taken from culture after CMV antigen stimulation. The clonotype was recovered from a human donor in good health (CMV status not recorded). Some clones in this sample may be carry-over from other donors' samples. For the CDR3, the DNA is TGTGCCAGCAGTCTGGCCTTTTCCACTGAAGCTTTCTTT. Translated: CASSLAFSTEAFF.